The 27 T cell receptor beta chains given below trace back to one sample, sequenced in a study of blood T cell repertoires in COVID-19. The table came from immunoSEQ multiplex PCR; TCRdb's copy has only in-frame clones and leaves some out. Here the sample spans about 150,000 clones, 70% to 90% being singletons. What was sequenced was peripheral blood. The receptors stem from an older woman with acute or convalescent COVID-19.

The gene calls are TRBV11-3 and TRBJ1-1; 7 nucleotides match TRBD1. The germline gives CDR1 SGHNT, CDR2 YENEEA. There are 14 residues in the CDR3. V shed 3 bases and J 5 bases; nucleotides not matched to a gene: 6. The CDR3 region has the DNA TGTGCCAGCAGCTTCACAGGGGCAGTAACTGAAGCTTTCTTT. Residues: CASSFTGAVTEAFF.

The gene calls are TRBV4-2 and TRBJ2-3; the match to TRBD2 covers 10 bases. V dropped 0 bases and J dropped 1; count of bases not matched to a gene: 1. This CDR3 contains 16 residues. Germline assignment: CDR1 LGHNA and CDR2 YNFKEQ. The CDR3 region has the DNA TGTGCCAGCAGCCAAGATCTAGCGGGGGGCACAGATACGCAGTATTTT. Residues: CASSQDLAGGTDTQYF.

This chain joins TRBV7-3 and TRBJ2-3, with 7 bases matching TRBD2. V dropped 5 bases and J dropped 2; count of bases not matched to a gene: 13. Germline values: CDR1 SGHTA, CDR2 FQGTGA. The CDR3 sequence is 17 residues long. The CDR3 is CASSLGIQAGFTDTQYF. In DNA, the CDR3 is TGTGCCAGCAGCCTAGGGATTCAAGCGGGATTCACAGATACGCAGTATTTT. Filled out from reference TRBV7-3 and TRBJ2-3, the complete variable domain reads GAGVSQTPSNKVTEKGKYVELRCDPISGHTALYWYRQSLGQGPEFLIYFQGTGAADDSGLPNDRFFAVRPEGSVSTLKIQRTERGDSAVYLCASSLGIQAGFTDTQYFGPGTRLTVL.

This chain joins TRBV6-2 or TRBV6-3 and TRBJ2-2; TRBD1 agrees at 9 bases. V shed 6 bases and J 4 bases; nucleotides not matched to a gene: 21. Germline V gene sequence: CDR1 MNHEY, CDR2 SVGEGT. This CDR3 is 20 amino acids long. The CDR3 is CASSRQGEVTPGRFTGELFF. CDR3 sequence (DNA): TGTGCCAGCAGCAGACAGGGGGAAGTAACACCGGGAAGATTCACCGGGGAGCTGTTTTTT.

The chain joins TRBV7-9 to TRBJ2-7; 7 bases match TRBD1. The germline V gene has CDR1 SEHNR and CDR2 FQNEAQ (reference sequence). This CDR3 is 14 amino acids long. V lost 3 bases, J lost 0 bases, and 2 bases stayed unmatched. This CDR3 reads CASSFTGDSYEQYF. CDR3 coding DNA: TGTGCCAGCAGCTTCACAGGGGACTCCTACGAGCAGTACTTC.

In regard to this clone: A junction boundary mismatches the germline segment, possibly from a read error. The J gene is TRBJ2-5, the V gene TRBV6-6; D is ambiguous. CDR3 length equals 14 residues. Germline assignment: CDR1 MNHNY and CDR2 SVGAGI (reference sequence). CDR3: CASSRPTLQATQYF. The CDR3 DNA reads TGTGCCAGCAGCAGACCGACACTGCAAGCGACCCAGTACTTC.

The chain employs TRBV6-5 and TRBJ2-7; maybe TRBD1 (6 bases). Germline values: CDR1 MNHEY, CDR2 SVGAGI. The CDR3 runs 15 residues. Trimming shortened V by 0 bases and J by 4 bases, and 13 bases separated the two germline ends. The CDR3 DNA reads TGTGCCAGCAGTTACTCCCAGGGTAGGGGGTACGAGCAGTACTTC. Its protein is CASSYSQGRGYEQYF.

The J gene is TRBJ1-4, the V gene TRBV7-2, with D perhaps TRBD1 (6 bases). The CDR3 consists of 13 residues. V was cut by 5 bases and J by 7 bases, with 11 bases left in between. Germline lookup yields CDR1 SGHTA and CDR2 FQGNSA. The chain's CDR3 is CASSPGGGEKLFF. CDR3 nucleotide sequence: TGTGCCAGCAGCCCTGGGGGCGGTGAAAAACTGTTTTTT.

This clone has only one observation. The genes are TRBV7-8 and TRBJ2-3, with TRBD2 matching over 10 bases. V lost 2 bases, J lost 3 bases, and 5 bases stayed unmatched. This CDR3 has 16 amino acids. Germline lookup yields CDR1 SGHVS and CDR2 FQNEAQ. DNA of the CDR3: TGTGCCAGCAGCTTAACTAGCGGGACTCCAACAGATACGCAGTATTTT. Protein product: CASSLTSGTPTDTQYF.

In the case of this clone: Other DNA variants within this sample encode the same CDR3. The rearrangement links TRBV7-9 to TRBJ2-5; 7 bases map to TRBD1. The CDR3 is made up of 14 amino acids. From germline, CDR1 is SEHNR and CDR2 FQNEAQ (reference sequence). After removal of 5 bases from V and 5 bases from J, the junction contained 8 bases not matched to a gene. CDR3 in DNA: TGTGCCAGCAGCCTCACAGGGGTAGGGGAGACCCAGTACTTC. Encoded protein: CASSLTGVGETQYF.

J is TRBJ1-5 and V is TRBV6-2 or TRBV6-3, with 10 bases lining up with TRBD1. In germline, CDR1 is MNHEY, CDR2 SVGEGT. The CDR3 sequence is 15 residues long. The V and J ends lost 2 bases and 4 bases, in that order; junction bases with no gene match: 2. CDR3: CASSYGQGVNQPQHF. In DNA, the CDR3 is TGTGCCAGCAGTTACGGACAGGGGGTAAATCAGCCCCAGCATTTT.

The rearrangement uses TRBV15 and TRBJ2-7; 8 nucleotides align to TRBD2. CDR3 size: 15 residues. Germline assignment: CDR1 LNHNV and CDR2 YYDKDF (reference sequence). V gave up 0 bases and J gave up 2 bases; unmatched junction bases: 3. The CDR3: CATSRELAETYEQYF. The CDR3 DNA follows: TGTGCCACCAGCAGAGAACTAGCGGAGACCTACGAGCAGTACTTC. The entire variable domain, with the rest obtained from reference TRBV15 and TRBJ2-7, is as follows: DAMVIQNPRYQVTQFGKPVTLSCSQTLNHNVMYWYQQKSSQAPKLLFHYYDKDFNNEADTPDNFQSRRPNTSFCFLDIRSPGLGDTAMYLCATSRELAETYEQYFGPGTRLTVT.

This sequence joins TRBV3-1 (or the pseudogene TRBV3-2) and TRBJ1-2, with a possible D match to TRBD1 (6 bases). Germline V gene data show CDR1 as LGHDT and CDR2 as YNNKEL (reference sequence). The CDR3 length is 17 residues. The V end lost 2 bases, the J end lost 0 bases, and 16 bases lay between the germline ends. The DNA for the CDR3 is TGTGCCAGCAGCCAAAGCTTCGTAGGACAGACTAACTATGGCTACACCTTC. Its protein is CASSQSFVGQTNYGYTF.

The chain joins TRBV7-2 to TRBJ2-3; TRBD2 agrees at 11 bases. V shed 1 base, J shed 4 bases, and the junction held 4 bases outside the gene matches. CDR3 length equals 16 residues. Germline V gene data show CDR1 as SGHTA and CDR2 as FQGNSA. The CDR3 coding sequence is TGTGCCAGCAGCTTAGTAGGGACTAGCGGCTCAGATACGCAGTATTTT. It codes for CASSLVGTSGSDTQYF.

The V call is TRBV29-1, the J call TRBJ1-2, with 7 bases identical to TRBD1. Germline V CDR1 and CDR2: SQVTM, ANQGSEA. J lost 3 bases, V lost 1 base, and 8 bases had no gene match. There are 15 residues in the CDR3. CDR3 in DNA: TGCAGCGTTGAAGTTAGGACAGGAAAGCACTATGGCTACACCTTC. It codes for CSVEVRTGKHYGYTF.

For the CDR3, the DNA is TGTGCCTGGAGTACGGGACAGGGAAGAGGTCATAGCACAGATACGCAGTATTTT. This encodes CAWSTGQGRGHSTDTQYF. The chain combines TRBV30 with TRBJ2-3; TRBD1 matches 9 bases. Germline assignment: CDR1 GTSNPN and CDR2 SVGIG (reference sequence). The junction had 12 bases not matched to a gene; V was cut back by 2 bases and J by 0 bases. The CDR3 is 18 amino acids.

This chain joins TRBV6-2 or TRBV6-3 and TRBJ1-6, with TRBD1 matching 8 bases. In germline, CDR1 is MNHEY, CDR2 SVGEGT. There are 15 residues in the CDR3. J gave up 9 bases and V 5 bases, and 9 bases lay outside the gene matches. The CDR3 coding sequence is TGTGCCAGCAGTCACCCCACAGGGGGTGGTTCACCCCTCCACTTT. Its translation: CASSHPTGGGSPLHF.

This clone was picked up one time. The rearrangement joins TRBV2 to TRBJ2-5; D not certain. V lost 1 base and J 7 bases, leaving 10 bases between the germline ends. From germline, CDR1 is SNHLY and CDR2 FYNNEI. The CDR3 totals 13 residues. The CDR3 spells CASSEDRRVTQYF. The CDR3 DNA reads as TGTGCCAGCAGTGAAGACAGACGCGTGACCCAGTACTTC.

The chain links TRBV24-1 to TRBJ1-2; no clear D. Trimming took 3 bases from V and 8 from J, leaving 15 bases between them. Germline lookup yields CDR1 KGHDR and CDR2 SFDVKD. The CDR3 is 14 amino acids. This CDR3 reads CATSDGPQSGGYTF. CDR3 DNA sequence: TGTGCCACCAGTGATGGTCCTCAATCGGGGGGCTACACCTTC.

The J gene is TRBJ1-6, the V gene TRBV2; TRBD1 agrees at 7 bases. Trimming cost V 6 bases and J 5 bases; bases outside gene matches: 4. From germline, CDR1 is SNHLY and CDR2 FYNNEI. There are 14 residues in the CDR3. The CDR3 nucleotides are TGTGCCAGCAGGGGGACAGTAAATAATTCACCCCTCCACTTT. Translation gives CASRGTVNNSPLHF.

The chain joins TRBV3-1 (or the pseudogene TRBV3-2) to TRBJ1-4; 7 nucleotides match TRBD1. Germline assignment: CDR1 LGHDT and CDR2 YNNKEL (reference sequence). The CDR3 spans 16 residues. J was trimmed by 4 bases and V by 0 bases; bases with no gene match: 5. CDR3 coding DNA: TGTGCCAGCAGCCAAGATCCCGGGACAGTTAATGAAAAACTGTTTTTT. This sequence encodes CASSQDPGTVNEKLFF.

The chain couples TRBV7-2 to TRBJ1-5; D possibly corresponds to TRBD1 (6 bases). V lost 1 base and J lost 10, with 14 bases in between. The CDR3 contains 14 residues. Germline CDR1 is SGHTA and CDR2 is FQGNSA. Here the CDR3 reads CASSLGGLGFPQHF. CDR3 nucleotide sequence: TGTGCCAGCAGCTTAGGGGGGCTAGGATTTCCCCAGCATTTT.

CDR3 sequence: CASSLGQYEQYF. In DNA form, the CDR3 reads TGTGCCAGCAGCTTAGGTCAATACGAGCAGTACTTC. The rearrangement uses TRBV7-2 and TRBJ2-7; D not resolved. There are 12 residues in the CDR3. In germline, CDR1 is SGHTA, CDR2 FQGNSA. Trimming left V 1 base short and J 4 bases short, with 5 bases between.

This chain connects TRBV6-1 to TRBJ1-6; tentative D call: TRBD1 (5 bases). The V end was cut by 1 base, the J end by 7 bases, with 5 bases between. CDR1 is MNHNS, CDR2 SASEGT, per germline. There are 13 residues in the CDR3. CDR3 protein: CASSEGQNSPLHF. CDR3 nucleotides: TGTGCCAGCAGTGAAGGACAGAATTCACCCCTCCACTTT.

The chain recombines TRBV30 with TRBJ1-2, with 8 bases lining up with TRBD1. After removal of 0 bases from V and 6 bases from J, the junction contained 6 bases not matched to a gene. This CDR3 comprises 14 residues. CDR1 is GTSNPN and CDR2 is SVGIG in the germline V gene (reference sequence). CDR3 in DNA: TGTGCCTGGAGTGTACGAAACAGGGGGAATGGCTACACCTTC. Amino acids: CAWSVRNRGNGYTF.

J is TRBJ2-1 and V is TRBV7-8; the D gene is possibly TRBD1 (6 bases). The V gene's germline CDR1 is SGHVS and CDR2 FQNEAQ. CDR3 length: 13 amino acids. Trimming took 5 bases from V and 9 from J, leaving 14 bases between them. The CDR3 loop reads CASSALQGREQFF. CDR3 nucleotide sequence: TGTGCCAGCAGCGCCCTACAGGGACGTGAGCAGTTCTTC.

This clone showed up just a few times. This rearrangement joins TRBV21-1 to TRBJ1-5. TRBV21-1 is a pseudogene segment. The CDR3 has 18 amino acids. The DNA of the CDR3 is TGTGCCAGCAGCAATGATGTTAAGGGACTGACTAGCAATCAGCCCCAGCATTTT. It specifies CASSNDVKGLTSNQPQHF.